The 4 T cell receptor beta chains in this list originate from one sample, sequenced in a study of blood T cell repertoires in COVID-19. Clones were sequenced by immunoSEQ multiplex PCR, and TCRdb holds only the in-frame ones, with some missing. Of about 350,000 clones in the sample, roughly 87% are singletons; the top ten hold roughly 0.94%. Sequences were obtained from PBMCs or T cells enriched from blood (not recorded which). All receptors come from a woman under 40 who had recovered from COVID-19.

This sequence joins TRBV5-1 and TRBJ1-2, with D hard to call. CDR1 is SGHRS, CDR2 YFSETQ, per germline. The CDR3 runs 15 residues. V was clipped by 0 bases and J by 2 bases, with 11 bases between them. Here the CDR3 DNA reads TGCGCCAGCAGCTTGGATCCGGGCGGGAACTATGGCTACACCTTC. Amino acid sequence: CASSLDPGGNYGYTF.

This chain connects TRBV19 to TRBJ1-2; the match to TRBD1 covers 9 bases. Germline loops: CDR1 LNHDA, CDR2 SQIVND (reference sequence). This CDR3 is 13 amino acids long. The V gene end was trimmed by 4 bases and the J gene end by 3 bases; junction bases not matched to a gene: 0. CDR3 DNA: TGTGCCAGTAGTAGGGACAGGGACTATGGCTACACCTTC. Translation gives CASSRDRDYGYTF.

The chain has TRBV21-1 and TRBJ2-5; no DNA check was done on the table's D call, TRBD2. TRBV21-1 is an annotated pseudogene. This CDR3 region has 15 residues. The CDR3 region is CASSKVGGVQETQYF. Written as DNA, the CDR3 is TGTGCCAGCAGCAAAGTTGGCGGGGTGCAAGAGACCCAGTACTTC.

J is TRBJ1-2 and V is TRBV5-5; the match to TRBD1 covers 9 bases. The V segment lost 3 bases and the J segment 6 bases; nucleotides outside the gene matches: 9. The CDR3 runs to 15 residues. The germline V gene encodes CDR1 SGHKS and CDR2 YYEKEE (reference sequence). The CDR3 region has the DNA TGTGCCAGCAGCTCTACAGGGGGCGCGATGGATGGCTACACCTTC. Translated: CASSSTGGAMDGYTF.